This entry describes one TCR beta chain. At one end, the junction sequence differs from germline, possibly due to a read error. The sample belongs to a study of blood T cell repertoires in COVID-19. The Seattle patients joined while their infection was active and were tracked longitudinally afterward. The CDR3 totals 15 residues. Germline V gene lookup returns CDR1 SGDLS and CDR2 YYNGEE. As handled by the study authors: Reference gene primers were amplified, and this amplification served to estimate nucleated cell counts. Some clones are missing from TCRdb's copy, which holds only in-frame ones; the method was immunoSEQ multiplex PCR. V and J calls and clone size are copied from that table; D and trimming were computed from the DNA. The table has roughly 200,000 clones, 75% to 85% seen once; the top ten hold roughly 5.6%.

The sequencing input was peripheral blood. This receptor was identified in a woman in her 40s with COVID-19, enrolled during active disease. V gene TRBV9 combines with J gene TRBJ1-1; perhaps TRBD1 as D (6 bases). The DNA for the CDR3 is TGTGCCAGCAGCTTATACTCAACAGGGAACACTGAAACTTTCTTT. It yields the protein CASSLYSTGNTETFF.